This is a list of T cell receptor beta chains from one sample in a study of blood T cell repertoires in COVID-19. Using immunoSEQ multiplex PCR, the repertoire was profiled, and TCRdb retains in-frame clones only, with some absent. The sample carries approximately 300,000 clones, 75% to 90% recorded once. Sequencing was carried out using PBMCs or T cells enriched from blood (not recorded which). Receptors originate from a woman under 40 who had recovered from COVID-19. CDR3s include the opening cysteine and the closing phenylalanine or tryptophan. A D gene is named only where the DNA matches it firmly. Clone size, where shown, is once, few, many, or a class for clones that have expanded.

>-|TRBJ1-1|13|TRBD1|TRBV7-9
TGTGCCAGCCTAACAGGGGGGAGGACTGAAGCTTTCTTT
CASLTGGRTEAFF
>-|TRBJ2-2|12|-|TRBV7-8
TGTGCCAGCAGCTTTCGGGGCGGGGAGCTGTTTTTT
CASSFRGGELFF
>-|TRBJ2-7|14|TRBD1|TRBV27
TGTGCCAGCAGCTACAACAGGGGCTCCTACGAGCAGTACTTC
CASSYNRGSYEQYF
>-|TRBJ2-4|18|TRBD2|TRBV28
TGTGCCAGCAGTCAGACTAGCGGGGGGGCCTTTAGCAAAAACATTCAGTACTTC
CASSQTSGGAFSKNIQYF
>-|TRBJ2-7|13|-|TRBV5-4
TGTGCCAGCAGCTTTGGCACAACCTACGAGCAGTACTTC
CASSFGTTYEQYF
>-|TRBJ2-2|17|TRBD1|TRBV19
TGTGCCAGTAGTCAGGGACAGGGGACAGCGAACACCGGGGAGCTGTTTTTT
CASSQGQGTANTGELFF
>-|TRBJ2-5|15|-|TRBV11-2
TGTGCCAGCAGCTCCCGGTTCGACAGACAAGAGACCCAGTACTTC
CASSSRFDRQETQYF
>once|TRBJ2-3|14|-|TRBV3-1/TRBV3-2
TGTGCCAGCAGCTCGGGACTCGGATTAGATACGCAGTATTTT
CASSSGLGLDTQYF
>-|TRBJ1-2|13|-|TRBV12-3/TRBV12-4
TGTGCCAGCAGTTTACAGGGGACTAGGGGCTACACCTTC
CASSLQGTRGYTF
>-|TRBJ2-1|18|-|TRBV7-2
TGTGCCAGCAGCTTTGTCGTCGGGGGACGGGCCTCCTACAATGAGCAGTTCTTC
CASSFVVGGRASYNEQFF
>once|TRBJ2-3|13|-|TRBV7-3
TGTGCCACCGGGTTTAGCCGCACAGATACGCAGTATTTT
CATGFSRTDTQYF
>-|TRBJ2-2|16|TRBD2|TRBV5-6
TGTGCCAGCAGCTTGGGCCTAGCGGGAGCCACCGGGGAGCTGTTTTTT
CASSLGLAGATGELFF
>-|TRBJ1-1|14|TRBD1|TRBV25-1
TGTGCCAGCAGGGGGACAGGGGATGTCACTGAAGCTTTCTTT
CASRGTGDVTEAFF
>-|TRBJ2-7|18|TRBD1|TRBV6-2/TRBV6-3
TGTGCCAGCAGTTACTCGTTCGGGGAGACAGGGACCTCCTACGAGCAGTACTTC
CASSYSFGETGTSYEQYF
>-|TRBJ2-7|14|TRBD2|TRBV5-6
TGTGCCAGCACCCTAACTAGCGGCCTCTACGAGCAGTACTTC
CASTLTSGLYEQYF
>-|TRBJ2-5|15|-|TRBV27
TGTGCCAGCAGGAGTTCCGAAGGGGCTAGGGAGACCCAGTACTTC
CASRSSEGARETQYF
>-|TRBJ1-4|18|TRBD1|TRBV28
TGTGCCAGCAGTTTACCCCGCCGCCGGGACAGGGAGAGTGAAAAACTGTTTTTT
CASSLPRRRDRESEKLFF
>-|TRBJ1-5|15|-|TRBV5-1
TGCGCCAGCAGCTTGGGCAGGGGTAGGGACCAGCCCCAGCATTTT
CASSLGRGRDQPQHF
>-|TRBJ1-5|12|-|TRBV7-9
TGTGCCAGCAGCGGGGGGGATCAGCCCCAGCATTTT
CASSGGDQPQHF
>-|TRBJ2-3|16|TRBD2|TRBV10-2
TGCGCCAGCAGTCCTGTAGCGGGGGAGAGTACAGATACGCAGTATTTT
CASSPVAGESTDTQYF
>-|TRBJ1-1|13|-|TRBV18
TGTGCCAGCTCAGGCGGCATGAACACTGAAGCTTTCTTT
CASSGGMNTEAFF
>-|TRBJ2-7|14|TRBD2|TRBV30
TGTGCCTGGAGTCTGGGGGGGAGGGCCTACGAGCAGTACTTC
CAWSLGGRAYEQYF
>-|TRBJ1-2|16|TRBD1|TRBV4-1
TGCGCCAGCAGCCAAGATCCCAGGGGGACAACTCAGGGCTACACCTTC
CASSQDPRGTTQGYTF
>-|TRBJ2-4|13|-|TRBV13
TGTGCCAGCAGCTTAGGCAGTAAAAACATTCAGTACTTC
CASSLGSKNIQYF
>once|TRBJ1-1|14|TRBD1|TRBV9
TGTGCCAGCAGCCTACAGGGGTTGAACACTGAAGCTTTCTTT
CASSLQGLNTEAFF
>-|TRBJ2-5|15|-|TRBV2
TGTGCCAGCAGTGAAGGCCCCAGGGCTGGGGAGACCCAGTACTTC
CASSEGPRAGETQYF
>-|TRBJ2-7|14|-|TRBV18
TGTGCCAGCTCACCTCAGGAGGGCTATCAGGAGCAGTACTTC
CASSPQEGYQEQYF
>-|TRBJ1-1|14|TRBD1|TRBV3-1/TRBV3-2
TGTGCCAGCAGCCAAGCAGGGGGAGGCACTGAAGCTTTCTTT
CASSQAGGGTEAFF
>-|TRBJ2-7|14|-|TRBV21-1
TGTGCCAGCAGCAAACAGGGACAGGGGAACGAGCAGTACTTC
CASSKQGQGNEQYF
>-|TRBJ1-2|14|-|TRBV5-6
TGTGCCAGCAGCTTGGAGGGGCCGGAAGATGGCTACACCTTC
CASSLEGPEDGYTF
>-|TRBJ2-3|13|-|TRBV12-3/TRBV12-4
TGTGCCAGCTCAGGGGAACTCACAGATACGCAGTATTTT
CASSGELTDTQYF
>-|TRBJ2-5|13|TRBD2|TRBV27
TGTGCCAGCGGGACTAGCGGGAAGGAGACCCAGTACTTC
CASGTSGKETQYF
>-|TRBJ1-4|15|-|TRBV19
TGTGCCAGTAGTATTTCGGGGTCCACACGCGAAAAACTGTTTTTT
CASSISGSTREKLFF
>-|TRBJ1-2|14|-|TRBV28
TGTGCCAGCACAAAGGGGCCTCGAGGCTATGGCTACACCTTC
CASTKGPRGYGYTF
>once|TRBJ1-1|14|-|TRBV11-2
TGTGCCAGCAGTTCCTGGACGGAGGTCGGGGAAGCTTTCTTT
CASSSWTEVGEAFF
>-|TRBJ2-1|15|TRBD2|TRBV6-1
TGTGCCAGCAGTGAGACTAGCGGGACCTACAATGAGCAGTTCTTC
CASSETSGTYNEQFF
>-|TRBJ1-1|14|-|TRBV4-1
TGCGCCAGCAGCCAAGGTTACAGTCGGACTGAAGCTTTCTTT
CASSQGYSRTEAFF
>-|TRBJ2-2|14|TRBD1|TRBV6-5
TGTGCCAGCAGGAAGACAGGGGACACCGGGGAGCTGTTTTTT
CASRKTGDTGELFF
>-|TRBJ2-3|21|-|TRBV21-1
TGTGCCAGCAGCAAAAAGCGCGGTAATGGCTCTGGACAGCCTAGCACAGATACGCAGTATTTT
CASSKKRGNGSGQPSTDTQYF
>-|TRBJ1-2|13|TRBD1|TRBV3-1/TRBV3-2
TGTGCCAGCAGCTCGACAGGGGACCGCGGCTACACCTTC
CASSSTGDRGYTF
>few|TRBJ1-2|14|-|TRBV27
TGTGCCAGCAGTTTAGACAGGAATTACTATGGCTACACCTTC
CASSLDRNYYGYTF
>-|TRBJ2-7|12|-|TRBV29-1
TGCAGCGCCAACCTCCTCCGCGGCGAGCAGTACTTC
CSANLLRGEQYF
>-|TRBJ2-7|15|TRBD1|TRBV7-9
TGTGCCAGCAGCTCGGGACAGGGGACATCCTACGAGCAGTACTTC
CASSSGQGTSYEQYF
>-|TRBJ2-7|16|TRBD2|TRBV28
TGTGCCAGCAGGCGTCCCGGGACTAGCGAGCCCTACGAGCAGTACTTC
CASRRPGTSEPYEQYF
>few|TRBJ2-3|14|-|TRBV3-1/TRBV3-2
TGTGCCAGCAGCCAAGAGAGCTTTAGAAATACGCAGTATTTT
CASSQESFRNTQYF
>-|TRBJ2-7|14|-|TRBV5-1
TGCGCCAGCAGCTTGGCTACAGGGTCCTACGAGCAGTACTTC
CASSLATGSYEQYF
>-|TRBJ2-1|16|TRBD2|TRBV3-1/TRBV3-2
TGTGCCAGCAGCCAAGAGCAGCGGGGGGGCCGCTATGAGCAGTTCTTC
CASSQEQRGGRYEQFF
>-|TRBJ1-4|14|-|TRBV18
TGTGCCAGCTCACCCCAGAGGGCTAATGAAAAACTGTTTTTT
CASSPQRANEKLFF
>-|TRBJ1-5|12|-|TRBV3-1/TRBV3-2
TGTGCCAGCAGCCAGGGGCTTCAGCCCCAGCATTTT
CASSQGLQPQHF
>-|TRBJ1-2|14|-|TRBV2
TGTGCCAGCAGTGAAAGGCAGGGTTCGAGGGGCTACACCTTC
CASSERQGSRGYTF
>-|TRBJ1-5|16|-|TRBV28
TGTGCCAGCAGTTCCGCGGGGCCTTTTAGCAATCAGCCCCAGCATTTT
CASSSAGPFSNQPQHF
>-|TRBJ1-2|16|TRBD1|TRBV6-6
TGTGCCAGCAGTCGATCCGACGGACAGGGGATCTATGGCTACACCTTC
CASSRSDGQGIYGYTF
>-|TRBJ2-7|14|-|TRBV19
TGTGCTACCCGCGCGGGAATAGGATCCTACGAGCAGTACTTC
CATRAGIGSYEQYF